Shown below are 9 T cell receptor beta chains from a single sample sequenced in a study of blood T cells in healthy people across ages. Through a sample-barcoded 5' primer and a J-beta primer mix, a second PCR was run for about 7 to 12 cycles. TCRdb re-called the 5' RACE reads through MiXCR, storing one row per CDR3 protein. Of approximately 960,000 distinct CDR3 sequences listed, around 29% are singletons. These data were also filed under a second study, of T cells of mothers and their children.

Sequencing was performed on blood. Receptors originate from a woman aged 40 to 50 in good health.

At least ten counts were recorded for this clonotype. The rearrangement links TRBV20-1 to TRBJ2-7; D is ambiguous. Trimming removed 0 bases at V and 1 base at J, with 10 bases between. Germline V gene lookup returns CDR1 DFQATT and CDR2 SNEGSKA (reference sequence). The CDR3 length is 14 residues. The CDR3 DNA follows: TGCAGTGCTAGAGACCATGGGGAATCCTACGAGCAGTACTTC. Encoded protein: CSARDHGESYEQYF.

V is TRBV7-8 and J is TRBJ1-1; D is possibly TRBD1 (6 bases). The CDR3 is made up of 14 amino acids. Germline loops: CDR1 SGHVS, CDR2 FQNEAQ. Deletions cut 4 bases from V and 10 bases from J, with 19 bases between. In nucleotides, the CDR3 is TGTGCCAGCAGCTCTATGACAGGCGCCCATGCAGCTTTCTTT. It translates to CASSSMTGAHAAFF.

Concerning this clonotype: A read error may account for a junction end that differs from germline. The chain recombines TRBV4-3 with TRBJ1-6; D ambiguous. Germline V lookup: CDR1 LGHNA, CDR2 YSLEER. The CDR3 consists of 16 residues. The CDR3 DNA is TGCACCAGCAGCCAAGAGTTCGGGAACGATAATTCACCCCTCCACTTT. This encodes CTSSQEFGNDNSPLHF.

This clonotype was picked up a small number of times. Just one base apart from a much larger clone, this may be a read error. This chain uses TRBV15 with TRBJ2-7; D gene uncertain. Germline V lookup: CDR1 LNHNV, CDR2 YYDKDF (reference sequence). The CDR3 contains 13 residues. The chain's CDR3 is CATSQMWSKERYF. For the CDR3, the DNA is TGTGCCACCAGTCAGATGTGGAGTAAGGAGCGGTACTTC.

This rearrangement joins TRBV24-1 to TRBJ2-3; the D gene is possibly TRBD1 (6 bases). This CDR3 has 14 residues. Per germline, CDR1 KGHDR and CDR2 SFDVKD. Trimming removed 2 bases from V and 4 bases from J, with 9 bases in between. The CDR3 region is CATSDYRVADTQYF. The CDR3 nucleotides read TGTGCCACCAGTGATTACAGGGTGGCAGATACGCAGTATTTT.

V usage is TRBV4-2 and J usage is TRBJ1-5; no clear D. The CDR3 is made up of 17 amino acids. CDR1 is LGHNA and CDR2 is YNFKEQ in the germline V gene. The V and J ends lost 0 bases and 4 bases respectively, with 16 bases between them. CDR3 loop: CASSQDGGPRGNQPQHF. Written as DNA, the CDR3 is TGTGCCAGCAGCCAAGATGGTGGCCCCAGAGGTAATCAGCCCCAGCATTTT.

This chain links TRBV7-2 with TRBJ1-1, with D hard to call. Per the germline V gene, CDR1 is SGHTA and CDR2 is FQGNSA. The V end lost 1 base, the J end lost 3 bases, and 12 bases lay between the germline ends. The CDR3 consists of 15 residues. The CDR3 bases are TGTGCCAGCAGCTTAGACTTTGGAGGCTACACTGAAGCTTTCTTT. Its translation is CASSLDFGGYTEAFF. The full variable domain, rest sourced from reference TRBV7-2 and TRBJ1-1, is GAGVSQSPSNKVTEKGKDVELRCDPISGHTALYWYRQSLGQGLEFLIYFQGNSAPDKSGLPSDRFSAERTGGSVSTLTIQRTQQEDSAVYLCASSLDFGGYTEAFFGQGTRLTVV.

A note on this clonotype: At one of its ends the junction is not consistent with the germline gene, which may arise from a read error. This chain's CDR3 is CDSSLNTGELFF. The CDR3 bases are TGCGACAGCAGCTTGAACACCGGGGAGCTGTTTTTT. V is TRBV5-1 and J is TRBJ2-2; D unresolved. The CDR3 is 12 residues long. CDR1 and CDR2 (germline): SGHRS, YFSETQ.

A remark on this clonotype: The junction shows a germline mismatch at one end, possibly a read error. The chain's CDR3 is CASSGNRDGETQYF. DNA for the CDR3: TGTGCCAGCAGTGGCAACAGGGATGGAGAGACTCAGTACTTC. The chain employs TRBV6-5 and TRBJ2-5, with TRBD1 as a possible D gene (6 bases). This CDR3 has 14 residues. From germline, CDR1 is MNHEY and CDR2 SVGAGI.